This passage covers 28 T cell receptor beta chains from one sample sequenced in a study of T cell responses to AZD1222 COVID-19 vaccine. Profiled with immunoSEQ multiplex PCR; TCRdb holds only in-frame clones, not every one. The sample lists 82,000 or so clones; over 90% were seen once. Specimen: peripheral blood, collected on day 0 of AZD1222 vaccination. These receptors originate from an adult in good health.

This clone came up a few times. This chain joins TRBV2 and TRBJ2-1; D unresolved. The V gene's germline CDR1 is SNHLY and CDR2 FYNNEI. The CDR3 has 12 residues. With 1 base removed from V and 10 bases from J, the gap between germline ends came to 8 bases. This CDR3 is CASSEGVGEQFF. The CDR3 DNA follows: TGTGCCAGCAGTGAAGGAGTAGGGGAGCAGTTCTTC.

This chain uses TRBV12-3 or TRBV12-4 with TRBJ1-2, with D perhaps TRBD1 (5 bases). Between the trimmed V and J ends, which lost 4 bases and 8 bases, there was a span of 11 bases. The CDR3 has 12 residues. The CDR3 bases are TGTGCCAGCAGTTCCCAGGGATACGGCTACACCTTC. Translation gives CASSSQGYGYTF.

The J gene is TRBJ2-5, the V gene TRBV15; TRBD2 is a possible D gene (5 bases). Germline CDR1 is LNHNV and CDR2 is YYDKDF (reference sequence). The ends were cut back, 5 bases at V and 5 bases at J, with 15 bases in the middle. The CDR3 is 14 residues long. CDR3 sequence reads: CATSPSPEVETQYF. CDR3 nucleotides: TGTGCCACCAGCCCCTCGCCGGAGGTGGAGACCCAGTACTTC. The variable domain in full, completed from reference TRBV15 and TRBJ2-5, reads DAMVIQNPRYQVTQFGKPVTLSCSQTLNHNVMYWYQQKSSQAPKLLFHYYDKDFNNEADTPDNFQSRRPNTSFCFLDIRSPGLGDTAMYLCATSPSPEVETQYFGPGTRLLVL.

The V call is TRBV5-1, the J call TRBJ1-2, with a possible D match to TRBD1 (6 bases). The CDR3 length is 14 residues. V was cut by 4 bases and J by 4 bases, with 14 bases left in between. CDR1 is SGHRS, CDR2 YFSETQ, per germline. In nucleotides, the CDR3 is TGCGCCAGCAGCCAACAGGGAGGCGGCTATGGCTACACCTTC. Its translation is CASSQQGGGYGYTF.

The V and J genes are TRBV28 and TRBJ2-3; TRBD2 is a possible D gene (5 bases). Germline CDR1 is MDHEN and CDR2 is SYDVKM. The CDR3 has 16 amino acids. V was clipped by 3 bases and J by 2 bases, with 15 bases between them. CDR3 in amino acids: CASSFSVGSATDTQYF. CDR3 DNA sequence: TGTGCCAGCAGTTTTTCTGTCGGTAGCGCCACAGATACGCAGTATTTT.

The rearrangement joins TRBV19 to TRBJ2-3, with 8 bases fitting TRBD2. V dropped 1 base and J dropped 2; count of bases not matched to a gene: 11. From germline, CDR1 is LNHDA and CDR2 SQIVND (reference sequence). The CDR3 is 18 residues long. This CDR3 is CASSIVPPGGANTDTQYF. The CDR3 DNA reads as TGTGCCAGTAGTATAGTCCCTCCCGGGGGGGCGAACACAGATACGCAGTATTTT.

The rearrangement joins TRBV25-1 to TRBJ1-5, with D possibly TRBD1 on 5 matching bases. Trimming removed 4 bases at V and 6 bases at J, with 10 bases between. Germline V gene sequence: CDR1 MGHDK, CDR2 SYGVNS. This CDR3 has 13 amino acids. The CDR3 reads CASSGSGPQPQHF. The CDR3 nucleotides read TGTGCCAGCAGTGGCTCAGGGCCTCAGCCCCAGCATTTT.

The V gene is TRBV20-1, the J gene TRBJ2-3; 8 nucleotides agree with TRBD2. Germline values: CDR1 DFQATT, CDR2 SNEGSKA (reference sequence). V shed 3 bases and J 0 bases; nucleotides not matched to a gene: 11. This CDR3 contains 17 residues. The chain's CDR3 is CSASPSGRGGSTDTQYF. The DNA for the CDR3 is TGCAGTGCTAGTCCCAGCGGCCGGGGGGGGAGCACAGATACGCAGTATTTT.

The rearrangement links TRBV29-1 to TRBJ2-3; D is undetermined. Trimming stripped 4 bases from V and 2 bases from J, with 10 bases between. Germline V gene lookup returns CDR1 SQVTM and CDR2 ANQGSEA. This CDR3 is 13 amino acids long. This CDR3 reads CSVVGRLTDTQYF. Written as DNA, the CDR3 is TGCAGCGTTGTAGGCCGACTCACAGATACGCAGTATTTT.

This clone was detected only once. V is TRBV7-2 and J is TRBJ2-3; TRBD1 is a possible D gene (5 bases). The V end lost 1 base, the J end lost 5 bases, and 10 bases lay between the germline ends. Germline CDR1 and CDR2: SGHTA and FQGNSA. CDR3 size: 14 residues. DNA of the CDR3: TGTGCCAGCAGCTTAGTAGTAGGGGTAGATACGCAGTATTTT. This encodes CASSLVVGVDTQYF.

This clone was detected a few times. The CDR3, as DNA: TGCGCCAGCAGCTTGGGCCAGGTGAACACTGAAGCTTTCTTT. Encoded protein: CASSLGQVNTEAFF. The J gene is TRBJ1-1, the V gene TRBV5-1, with unresolved D. The CDR3 is 14 amino acids. The V gene's germline CDR1 is SGHRS and CDR2 YFSETQ. V lost 0 bases and J lost 0, with 6 bases in between.

CDR3 DNA sequence: TGTGCCAGCAGTCGACAGACGAACACCGGGGAGCTGTTTTTT. It specifies CASSRQTNTGELFF. V and J are TRBV2 and TRBJ2-2; D perhaps matches TRBD1 (5 bases). CDR3 length: 14 residues. V lost 5 bases and J lost 0, with 7 bases in between. CDR1 is SNHLY, CDR2 FYNNEI, per germline.

The DNA for the CDR3 is TGTGCCAGCAGCTCCGGGACAGGGTACCTGACCTACGAGCAGTACTTC. Protein sequence: CASSSGTGYLTYEQYF. The rearrangement links TRBV5-4 to TRBJ2-7; 9 nucleotides align to TRBD1. V lost 3 bases and J lost 2; bases outside the gene matches: 9. The V gene's germline CDR1 is SGHNT and CDR2 YYREEE (reference sequence). The CDR3 totals 16 residues.

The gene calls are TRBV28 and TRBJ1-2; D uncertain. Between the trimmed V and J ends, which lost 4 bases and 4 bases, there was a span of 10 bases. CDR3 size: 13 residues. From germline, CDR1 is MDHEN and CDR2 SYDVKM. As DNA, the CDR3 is TGTGCCAGCAGTTCCACAGAAATCTATGGCTACACCTTC. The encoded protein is CASSSTEIYGYTF.

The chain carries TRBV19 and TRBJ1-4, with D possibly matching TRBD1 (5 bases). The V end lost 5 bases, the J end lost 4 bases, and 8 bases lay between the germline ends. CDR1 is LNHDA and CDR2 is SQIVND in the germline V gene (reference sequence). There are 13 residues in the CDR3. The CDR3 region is CASSSGLNEKLFF. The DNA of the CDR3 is TGTGCCAGTAGTTCGGGACTTAATGAAAAACTGTTTTTT.

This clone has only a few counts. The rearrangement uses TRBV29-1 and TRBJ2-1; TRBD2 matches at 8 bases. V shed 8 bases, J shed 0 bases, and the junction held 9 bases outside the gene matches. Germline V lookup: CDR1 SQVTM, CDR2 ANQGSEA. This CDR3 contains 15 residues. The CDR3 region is CSFRGGRSSYNEQFF. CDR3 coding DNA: TGCAGCTTCCGGGGGGGCCGTAGCTCCTACAATGAGCAGTTCTTC.

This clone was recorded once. The CDR3, as DNA: TGCGCCAGCAGCTCCGAGCCTAGCGGGGCTCACAATGAGCAGTTCTTC. Amino acids: CASSSEPSGAHNEQFF. The genes are TRBV5-1 and TRBJ2-1; the match to TRBD2 covers 9 bases. The CDR3 is 16 amino acids. The germline CDR1 and CDR2 sequences are SGHRS and YFSETQ. Trimming at V came to 3 bases and at J to 5 bases, leaving 9 bases not matched to a gene. The entire variable domain, with the rest obtained from reference TRBV5-1 and TRBJ2-1, is as follows: KAGVTQTPRYLIKTRGQQVTLSCSPISGHRSVSWYQQTPGQGLQFLFEYFSETQRNKGNFPGRFSGRQFSNSRSEMNVSTLELGDSALYLCASSSEPSGAHNEQFFGPGTRLTVL.

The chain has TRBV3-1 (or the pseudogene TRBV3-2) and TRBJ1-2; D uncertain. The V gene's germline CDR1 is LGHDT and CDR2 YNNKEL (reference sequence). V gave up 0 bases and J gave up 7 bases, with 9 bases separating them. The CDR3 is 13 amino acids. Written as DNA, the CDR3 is TGTGCCAGCAGCCAAGATTTGTCAGCTGGCTACACCTTC. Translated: CASSQDLSAGYTF.

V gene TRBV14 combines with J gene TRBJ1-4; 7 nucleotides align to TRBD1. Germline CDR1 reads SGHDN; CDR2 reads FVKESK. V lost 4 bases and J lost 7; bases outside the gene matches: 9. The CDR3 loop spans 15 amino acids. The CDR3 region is CASSRDRVDTEKLFF. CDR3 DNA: TGTGCCAGCAGCCGCGACAGGGTGGATACTGAAAAACTGTTTTTT.

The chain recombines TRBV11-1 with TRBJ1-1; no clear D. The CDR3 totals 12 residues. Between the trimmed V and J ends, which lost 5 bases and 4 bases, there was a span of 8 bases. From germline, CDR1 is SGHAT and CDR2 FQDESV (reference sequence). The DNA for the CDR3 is TGTGCCAGCAGCCGGGTTGGCACTGAAGCTTTCTTT. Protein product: CASSRVGTEAFF.

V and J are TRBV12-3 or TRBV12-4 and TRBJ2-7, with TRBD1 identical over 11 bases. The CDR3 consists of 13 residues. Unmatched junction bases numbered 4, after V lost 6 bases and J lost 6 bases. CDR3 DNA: TGTGCCAGCAGGGGACAGGGGGGGCTCGAGCAGTACTTC. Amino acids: CASRGQGGLEQYF.

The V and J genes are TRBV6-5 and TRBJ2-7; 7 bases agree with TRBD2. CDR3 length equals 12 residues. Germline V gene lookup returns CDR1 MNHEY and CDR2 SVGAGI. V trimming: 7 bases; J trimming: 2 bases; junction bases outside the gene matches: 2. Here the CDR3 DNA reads TGTGCCAGCATGGGGGGGACCTACGAGCAGTACTTC. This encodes CASMGGTYEQYF.

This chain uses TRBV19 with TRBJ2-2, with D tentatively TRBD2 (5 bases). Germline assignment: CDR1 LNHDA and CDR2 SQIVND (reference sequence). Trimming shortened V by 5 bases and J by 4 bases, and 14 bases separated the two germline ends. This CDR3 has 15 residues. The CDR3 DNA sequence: TGTGCCAGTAGTGTACAGTCCGGGGTCACCGGGGAGCTGTTTTTT. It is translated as CASSVQSGVTGELFF.

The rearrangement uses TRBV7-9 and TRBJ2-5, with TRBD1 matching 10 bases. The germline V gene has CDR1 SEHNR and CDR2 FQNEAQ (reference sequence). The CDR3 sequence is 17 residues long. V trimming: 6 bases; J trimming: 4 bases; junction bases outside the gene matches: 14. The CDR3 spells CASRTSPGQGTGETQYF. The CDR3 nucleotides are TGTGCCAGCAGAACCAGCCCGGGACAGGGGACAGGAGAGACCCAGTACTTC.

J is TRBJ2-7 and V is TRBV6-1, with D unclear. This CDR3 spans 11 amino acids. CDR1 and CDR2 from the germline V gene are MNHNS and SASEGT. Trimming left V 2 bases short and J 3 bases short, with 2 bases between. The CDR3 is CASSELYEQYF. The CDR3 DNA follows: TGTGCCAGCAGTGAACTCTACGAGCAGTACTTC.

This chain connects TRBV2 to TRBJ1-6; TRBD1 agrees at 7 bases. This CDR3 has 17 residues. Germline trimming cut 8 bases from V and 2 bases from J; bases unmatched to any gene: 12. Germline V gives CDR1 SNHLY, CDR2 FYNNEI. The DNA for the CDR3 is TGTGCCAGCTCCCCGAACAGGGGAGGGACCTATAATTCACCCCTCCACTTT. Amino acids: CASSPNRGGTYNSPLHF. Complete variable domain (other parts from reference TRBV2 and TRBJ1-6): EPEVTQTPSHQVTQMGQEVILRCVPISNHLYFYWYRQILGQKVEFLVSFYNNEISEKSEIFDDQFSVERPDGSNFTLKIRSTKLEDSAMYFCASSPNRGGTYNSPLHFGNGTRLTVT.

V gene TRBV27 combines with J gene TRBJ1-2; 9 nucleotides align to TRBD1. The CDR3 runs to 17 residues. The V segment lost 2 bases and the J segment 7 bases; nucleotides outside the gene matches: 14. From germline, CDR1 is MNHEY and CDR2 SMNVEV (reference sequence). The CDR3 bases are TGTGCCAGCAGTTTAATTCCGGACAGGGGAGATCGGTTTGGCTACACCTTC. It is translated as CASSLIPDRGDRFGYTF.

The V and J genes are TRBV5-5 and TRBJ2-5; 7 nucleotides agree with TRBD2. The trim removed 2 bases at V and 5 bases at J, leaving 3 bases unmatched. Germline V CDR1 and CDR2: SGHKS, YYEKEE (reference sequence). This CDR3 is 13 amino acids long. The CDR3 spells CASSFWGGETQYF. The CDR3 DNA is TGTGCCAGCAGCTTTTGGGGAGGGGAGACCCAGTACTTC. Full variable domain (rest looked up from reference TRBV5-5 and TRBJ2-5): DAGVTQSPTHLIKTRGQQVTLRCSPISGHKSVSWYQQVLGQGPQFIFQYYEKEERGRGNFPDRFSARQFPNYSSELNVNALLLGDSALYLCASSFWGGETQYFGPGTRLLVL.